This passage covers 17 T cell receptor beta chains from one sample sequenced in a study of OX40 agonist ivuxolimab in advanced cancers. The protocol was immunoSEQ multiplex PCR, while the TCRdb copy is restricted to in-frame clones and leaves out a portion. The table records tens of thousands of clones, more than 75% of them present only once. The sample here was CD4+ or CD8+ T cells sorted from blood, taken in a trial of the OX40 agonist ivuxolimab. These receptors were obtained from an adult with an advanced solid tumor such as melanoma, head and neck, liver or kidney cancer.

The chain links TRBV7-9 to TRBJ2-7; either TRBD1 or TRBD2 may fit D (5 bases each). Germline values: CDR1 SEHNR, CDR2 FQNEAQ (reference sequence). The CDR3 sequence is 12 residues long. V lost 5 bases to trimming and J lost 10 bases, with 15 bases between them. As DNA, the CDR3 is TGTGCCAGCAGCCCCACCGGGGCGGGCCAGTACTTC. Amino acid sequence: CASSPTGAGQYF.

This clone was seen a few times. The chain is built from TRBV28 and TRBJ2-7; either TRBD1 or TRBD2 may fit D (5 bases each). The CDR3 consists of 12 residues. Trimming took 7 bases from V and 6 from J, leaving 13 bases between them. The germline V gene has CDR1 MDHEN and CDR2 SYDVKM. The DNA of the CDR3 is TGTGCCAGCACCCCTCCGAGGGGCGAGCAGTACTTC. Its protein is CASTPPRGEQYF. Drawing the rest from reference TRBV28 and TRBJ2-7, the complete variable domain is DVKVTQSSRYLVKRTGEKVFLECVQDMDHENMFWYRQDPGLGLRLIYFSYDVKMKEKGDIPEGYSVSREKKERFSLILESASTNQTSMYLCASTPPRGEQYFGPGTRLTVT.

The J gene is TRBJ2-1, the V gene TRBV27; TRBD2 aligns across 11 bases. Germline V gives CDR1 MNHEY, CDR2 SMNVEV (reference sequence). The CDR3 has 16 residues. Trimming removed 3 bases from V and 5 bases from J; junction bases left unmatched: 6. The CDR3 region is CASSFSGTSGHNEQFF. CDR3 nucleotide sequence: TGTGCCAGCAGTTTTAGCGGGACTAGCGGCCACAATGAGCAGTTCTTC.

As DNA, the CDR3 is TGTGCCAGCAGTCTTAACACCGGGGAGCTGTTTTTT. Its translation: CASSLNTGELFF. V and J are TRBV7-9 and TRBJ2-2, with unresolved D. This CDR3 contains 12 residues. Germline CDR1 reads SEHNR; CDR2 reads FQNEAQ (reference sequence). The V gene lost 6 bases and the J gene lost 2 bases, with 4 bases spanning the gap. Full variable domain (remainder filled in from reference TRBV7-9 and TRBJ2-2): DTGVSQNPRHKITKRGQNVTFRCDPISEHNRLYWYRQTLGQGPEFLTYFQNEAQLEKSRLLSDRFSAERPKGSFSTLEIQRTEQGDSAMYLCASSLNTGELFFGEGSRLTVL.

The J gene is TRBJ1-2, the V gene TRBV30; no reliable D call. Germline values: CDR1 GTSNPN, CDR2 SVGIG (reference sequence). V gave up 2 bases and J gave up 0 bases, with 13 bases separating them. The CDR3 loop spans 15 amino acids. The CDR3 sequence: CAWSPVAGPNYGYTF. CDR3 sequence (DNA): TGTGCCTGGAGTCCTGTGGCCGGGCCTAACTATGGCTACACCTTC.

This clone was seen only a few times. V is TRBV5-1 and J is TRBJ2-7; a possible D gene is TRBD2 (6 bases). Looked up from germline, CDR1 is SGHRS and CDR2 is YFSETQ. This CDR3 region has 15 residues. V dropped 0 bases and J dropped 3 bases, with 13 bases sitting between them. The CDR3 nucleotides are TGCGCCAGCAGCTTGGGCGGGACTCGCGACTACGAGCAGTACTTC. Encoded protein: CASSLGGTRDYEQYF.

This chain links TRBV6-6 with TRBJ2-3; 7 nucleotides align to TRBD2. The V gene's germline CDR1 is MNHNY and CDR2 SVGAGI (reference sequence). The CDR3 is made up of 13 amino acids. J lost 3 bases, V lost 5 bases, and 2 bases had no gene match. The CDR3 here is CASSSGETDTQYF. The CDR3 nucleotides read TGTGCCAGCAGTAGCGGGGAAACAGATACGCAGTATTTT.

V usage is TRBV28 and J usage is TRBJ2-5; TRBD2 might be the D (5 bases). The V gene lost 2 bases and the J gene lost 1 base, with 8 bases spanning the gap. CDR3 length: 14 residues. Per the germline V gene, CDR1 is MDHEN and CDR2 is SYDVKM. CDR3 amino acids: CASSLEEAQETQYF. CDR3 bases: TGTGCCAGCAGTTTAGAGGAGGCCCAAGAGACCCAGTACTTC.

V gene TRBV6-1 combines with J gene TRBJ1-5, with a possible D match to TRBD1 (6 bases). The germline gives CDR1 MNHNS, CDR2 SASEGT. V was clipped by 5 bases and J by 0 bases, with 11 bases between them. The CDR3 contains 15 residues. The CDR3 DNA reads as TGTGCCAGCAGTCCCCAGGGGTTTAGCAATCAGCCCCAGCATTTT. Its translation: CASSPQGFSNQPQHF.

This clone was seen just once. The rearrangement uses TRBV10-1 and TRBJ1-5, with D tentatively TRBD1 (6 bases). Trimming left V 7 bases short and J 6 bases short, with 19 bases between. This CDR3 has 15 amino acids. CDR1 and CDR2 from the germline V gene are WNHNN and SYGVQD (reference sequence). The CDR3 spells CASIISSGVGQPQHF. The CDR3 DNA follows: TGCGCCAGCATTATCTCCTCAGGGGTGGGTCAGCCCCAGCATTTT.

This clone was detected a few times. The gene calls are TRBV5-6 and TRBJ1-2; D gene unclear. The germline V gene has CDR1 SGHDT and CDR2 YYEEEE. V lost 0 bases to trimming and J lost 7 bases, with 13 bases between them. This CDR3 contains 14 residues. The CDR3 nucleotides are TGTGCCAGCAGCTTGGGTCGCGGGAATATTGGCTACACCTTC. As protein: CASSLGRGNIGYTF. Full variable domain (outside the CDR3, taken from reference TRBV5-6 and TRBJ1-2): DAGVTQSPTHLIKTRGQQVTLRCSPKSGHDTVSWYQQALGQGPQFIFQYYEEEERQRGNFPDRFSGHQFPNYSSELNVNALLLGDSALYLCASSLGRGNIGYTFGSGTRLTVV.

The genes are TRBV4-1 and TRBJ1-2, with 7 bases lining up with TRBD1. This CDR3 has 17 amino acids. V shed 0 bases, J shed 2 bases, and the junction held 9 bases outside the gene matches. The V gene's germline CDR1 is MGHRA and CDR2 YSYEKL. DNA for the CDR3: TGCGCCAGCAGCCAAGATATTGCTGCAGGGGGGAACTATGGCTACACCTTC. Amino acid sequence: CASSQDIAAGGNYGYTF.

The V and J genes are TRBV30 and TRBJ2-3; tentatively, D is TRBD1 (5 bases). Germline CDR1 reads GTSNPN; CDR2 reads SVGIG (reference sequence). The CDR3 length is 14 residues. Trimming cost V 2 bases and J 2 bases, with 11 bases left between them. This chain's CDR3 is CAWSTDSYTDTQYF. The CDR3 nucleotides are TGTGCCTGGAGTACCGACAGCTACACAGATACGCAGTATTTT.

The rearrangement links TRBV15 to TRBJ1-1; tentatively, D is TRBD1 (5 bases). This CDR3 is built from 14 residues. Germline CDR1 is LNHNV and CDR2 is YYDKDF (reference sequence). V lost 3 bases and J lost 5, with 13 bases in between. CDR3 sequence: CATSRLGGGTEAFF. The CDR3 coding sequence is TGTGCCACCAGCAGGCTCGGGGGGGGAACTGAAGCTTTCTTT.

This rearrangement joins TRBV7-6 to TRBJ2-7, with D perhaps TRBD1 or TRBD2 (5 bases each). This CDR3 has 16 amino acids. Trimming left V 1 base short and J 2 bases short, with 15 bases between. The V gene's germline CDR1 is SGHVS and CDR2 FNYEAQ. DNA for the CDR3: TGTGCCAGCAGCTTAGTAGGGGTTAGGGAGACCTACGAGCAGTACTTC. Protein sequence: CASSLVGVRETYEQYF.

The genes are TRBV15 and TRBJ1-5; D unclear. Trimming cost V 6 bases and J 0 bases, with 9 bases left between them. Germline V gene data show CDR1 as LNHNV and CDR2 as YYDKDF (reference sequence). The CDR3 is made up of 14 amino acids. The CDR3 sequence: CATSLGNSNQPQHF. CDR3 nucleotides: TGTGCCACCAGTTTGGGGAATAGCAATCAGCCCCAGCATTTT.

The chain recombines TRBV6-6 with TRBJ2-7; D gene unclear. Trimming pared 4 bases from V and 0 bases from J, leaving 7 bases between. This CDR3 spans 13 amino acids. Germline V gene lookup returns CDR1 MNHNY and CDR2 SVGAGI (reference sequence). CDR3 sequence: CASSSRTSYEQYF. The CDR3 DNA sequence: TGTGCCAGCAGTTCACGGACCTCCTACGAGCAGTACTTC.